The 7 T cell receptor beta chains in this list originate from one sample, sequenced in a study of blood T cell repertoires in COVID-19. Using immunoSEQ multiplex PCR, the repertoire was profiled, and TCRdb retains in-frame clones only, with some absent. The repertoire consists of approximately 9,600 clones, with just over 85% occurring once and the leading ten covering approximately 8%. Sequencing input: peripheral blood. Receptor source: a human donor in a cohort sampled during active COVID-19.

This CDR3 is CASSFSQQTTNEKLFF. The CDR3 bases are TGTGCCAGCAGTTTTTCACAGCAGACAACTAATGAAAAACTGTTTTTT. V is TRBV27 and J is TRBJ1-4; no clear D gene. Trimming removed 3 bases at V and 0 bases at J, with 11 bases between. This CDR3 has 16 residues. Germline CDR1 is MNHEY and CDR2 is SMNVEV (reference sequence).

This chain connects TRBV27 to TRBJ2-5, with TRBD2 matching 15 bases. Trimming cost V 6 bases and J 4 bases; bases outside gene matches: 6. This CDR3 has 16 amino acids. The germline V gene has CDR1 MNHEY and CDR2 SMNVEV (reference sequence). This CDR3 is CASSPRGLAGGETQYF. In nucleotides, the CDR3 is TGTGCCAGCAGCCCACGGGGACTAGCGGGAGGAGAGACCCAGTACTTC.

The rearrangement uses TRBV13 and TRBJ2-7; the match to TRBD2 covers 8 bases. CDR3 length: 17 amino acids. In germline, CDR1 is PRHDT, CDR2 FYEKMQ (reference sequence). Unmatched junction bases numbered 7, after V lost 0 bases and J lost 0 bases. The chain's CDR3 is CASSLGLAGLSSYEQYF. CDR3 coding DNA: TGTGCCAGCAGCTTAGGGTTAGCGGGACTAAGCTCCTACGAGCAGTACTTC.

The chain employs TRBV6-2 or TRBV6-3 and TRBJ2-2; 8 nucleotides align to TRBD2. Germline V gene sequence: CDR1 MNHEY, CDR2 SVGEGT. CDR3 length: 16 residues. Trimming at V came to 2 bases and at J to 5 bases, leaving 7 bases not matched to a gene. Here the CDR3 DNA reads TGTGCCAGCAGTTACCCAGCGGGAGTAACAACCGGGGAGCTGTTTTTT. Translated, it gives CASSYPAGVTTGELFF.

The chain employs TRBV28 and TRBJ1-2; D is uncertain. This CDR3 has 14 residues. V was cut by 10 bases and J by 8 bases, with 23 bases left in between. Germline V gene data show CDR1 as MDHEN and CDR2 as SYDVKM. The CDR3 spells CATQPGPTSGGYTF. Written as DNA, the CDR3 is TGTGCCACACAACCAGGTCCGACCTCCGGCGGCTACACCTTC.

V gene TRBV18 combines with J gene TRBJ2-3; a weak D match, TRBD2 (6 bases). The germline V gene has CDR1 KGHSH and CDR2 LQKENI. The V end lost 3 bases, the J end lost 4 bases, and 11 bases lay between the germline ends. CDR3 size: 14 residues. CDR3 sequence: CASSPGDLSDTQYF. The CDR3 coding sequence is TGTGCCAGCTCACCCGGGGACTTATCAGATACGCAGTATTTT.

The chain joins TRBV6-5 to TRBJ2-7, with 11 bases aligning to TRBD2. The CDR3 is made up of 16 amino acids. Per the germline V gene, CDR1 is MNHEY and CDR2 is SVGAGI. V shed 2 bases and J 4 bases; nucleotides not matched to a gene: 7. The CDR3 sequence is CASSYGVAGGLYEQYF. The CDR3 DNA reads as TGTGCCAGCAGTTACGGGGTAGCGGGAGGGCTGTACGAGCAGTACTTC.